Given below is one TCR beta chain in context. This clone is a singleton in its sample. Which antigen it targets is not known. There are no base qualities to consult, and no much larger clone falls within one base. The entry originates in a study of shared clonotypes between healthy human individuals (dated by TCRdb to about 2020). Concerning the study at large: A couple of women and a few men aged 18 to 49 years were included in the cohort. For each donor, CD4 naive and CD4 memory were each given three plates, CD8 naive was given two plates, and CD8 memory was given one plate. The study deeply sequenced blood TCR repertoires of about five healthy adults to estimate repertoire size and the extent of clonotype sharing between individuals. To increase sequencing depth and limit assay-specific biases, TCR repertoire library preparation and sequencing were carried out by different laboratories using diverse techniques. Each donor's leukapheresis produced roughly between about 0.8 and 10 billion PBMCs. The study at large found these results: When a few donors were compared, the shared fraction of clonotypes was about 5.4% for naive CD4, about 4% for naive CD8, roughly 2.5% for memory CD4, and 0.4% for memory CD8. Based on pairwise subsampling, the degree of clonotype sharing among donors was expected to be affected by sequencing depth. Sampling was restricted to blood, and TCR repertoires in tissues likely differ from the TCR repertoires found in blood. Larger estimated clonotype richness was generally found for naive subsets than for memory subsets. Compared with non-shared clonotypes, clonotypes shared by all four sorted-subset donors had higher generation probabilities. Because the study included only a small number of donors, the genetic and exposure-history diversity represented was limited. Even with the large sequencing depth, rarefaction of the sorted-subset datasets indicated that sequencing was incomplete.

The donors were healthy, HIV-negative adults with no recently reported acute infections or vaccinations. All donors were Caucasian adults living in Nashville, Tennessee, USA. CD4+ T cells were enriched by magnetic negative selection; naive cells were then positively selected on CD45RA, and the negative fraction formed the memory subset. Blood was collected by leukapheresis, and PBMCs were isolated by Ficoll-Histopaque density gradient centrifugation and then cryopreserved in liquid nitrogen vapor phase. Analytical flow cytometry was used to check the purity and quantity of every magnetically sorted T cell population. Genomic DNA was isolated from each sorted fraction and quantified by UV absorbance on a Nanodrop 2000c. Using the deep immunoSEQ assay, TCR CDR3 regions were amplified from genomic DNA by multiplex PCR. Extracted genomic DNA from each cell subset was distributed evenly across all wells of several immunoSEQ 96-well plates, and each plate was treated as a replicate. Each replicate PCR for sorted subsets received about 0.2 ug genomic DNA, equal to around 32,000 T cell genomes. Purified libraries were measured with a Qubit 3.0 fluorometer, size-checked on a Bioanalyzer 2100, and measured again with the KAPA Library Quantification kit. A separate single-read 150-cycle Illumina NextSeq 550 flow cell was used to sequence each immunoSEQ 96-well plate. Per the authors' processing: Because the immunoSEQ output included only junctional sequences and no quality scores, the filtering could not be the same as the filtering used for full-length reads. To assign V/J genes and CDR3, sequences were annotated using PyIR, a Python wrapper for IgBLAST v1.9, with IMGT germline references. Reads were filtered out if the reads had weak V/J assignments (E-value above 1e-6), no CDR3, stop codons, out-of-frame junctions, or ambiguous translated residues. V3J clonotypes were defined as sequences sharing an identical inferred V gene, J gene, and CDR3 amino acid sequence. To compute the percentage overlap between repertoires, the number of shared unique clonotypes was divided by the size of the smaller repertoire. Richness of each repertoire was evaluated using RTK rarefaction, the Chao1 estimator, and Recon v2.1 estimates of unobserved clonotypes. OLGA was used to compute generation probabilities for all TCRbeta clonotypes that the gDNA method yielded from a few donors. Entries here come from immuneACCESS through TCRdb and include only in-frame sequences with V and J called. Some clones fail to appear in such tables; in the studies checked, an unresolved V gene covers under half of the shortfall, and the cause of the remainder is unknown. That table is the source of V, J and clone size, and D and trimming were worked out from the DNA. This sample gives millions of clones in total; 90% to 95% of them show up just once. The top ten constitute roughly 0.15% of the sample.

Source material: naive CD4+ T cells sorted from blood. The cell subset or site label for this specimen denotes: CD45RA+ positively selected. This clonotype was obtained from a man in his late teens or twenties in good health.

The sequenced DNA is TGTGCCAGCAGTGGGGACAGGGCCGGCTACACCTTC. This gives the protein CASSGDRAGYTF. The chain couples TRBV25-1 to TRBJ1-2, with 9 bases in between that match TRBD1. Per the germline V gene, MGHDK is the CDR1 and SYGVNS is the CDR2. The germline V end is reduced by 4 bases and the J end by 8 bases; junction bases left unmatched: 2. The CDR3 spans 12 residues, from the cysteine through the phenylalanine. The CDR3 DNA has 36 bases and is translated from base 1.